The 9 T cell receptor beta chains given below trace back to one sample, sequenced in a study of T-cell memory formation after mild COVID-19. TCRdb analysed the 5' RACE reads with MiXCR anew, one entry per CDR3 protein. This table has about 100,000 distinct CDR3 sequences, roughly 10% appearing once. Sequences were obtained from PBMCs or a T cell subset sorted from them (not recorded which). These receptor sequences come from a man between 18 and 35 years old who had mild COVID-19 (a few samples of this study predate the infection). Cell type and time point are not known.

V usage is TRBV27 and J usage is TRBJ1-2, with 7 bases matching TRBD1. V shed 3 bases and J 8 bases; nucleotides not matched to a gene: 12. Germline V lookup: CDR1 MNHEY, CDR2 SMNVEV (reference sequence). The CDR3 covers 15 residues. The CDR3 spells CASSFRRQGRWGYTF. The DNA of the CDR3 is TGTGCCAGCAGTTTCCGCCGACAGGGTCGGTGGGGCTACACCTTC.

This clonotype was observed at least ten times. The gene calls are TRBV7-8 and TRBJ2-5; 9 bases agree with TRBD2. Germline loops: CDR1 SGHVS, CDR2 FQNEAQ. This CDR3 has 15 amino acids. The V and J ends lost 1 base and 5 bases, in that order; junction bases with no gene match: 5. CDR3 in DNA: TGTGCCAGCAGCTTAGAGCTAGCGGGGCGGGAGACCCAGTACTTC. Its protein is CASSLELAGRETQYF. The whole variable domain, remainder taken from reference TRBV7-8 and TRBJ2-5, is GAGVSQSPRYKVAKRGQDVALRCDPISGHVSLFWYQQALGQGPEFLTYFQNEAQLDKSGLPSDRFFAERPEGSVSTLKIQRTQQEDSAVYLCASSLELAGRETQYFGPGTRLLVL.

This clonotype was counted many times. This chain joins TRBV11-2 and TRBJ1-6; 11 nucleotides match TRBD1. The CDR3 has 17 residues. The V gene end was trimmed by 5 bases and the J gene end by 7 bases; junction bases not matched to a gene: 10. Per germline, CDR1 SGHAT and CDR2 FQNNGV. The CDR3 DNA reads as TGTGCCAGCAGCGCCCTACTTGGACAGGGGGCAAATTCACCCCTCCACTTT. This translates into CASSALLGQGANSPLHF.

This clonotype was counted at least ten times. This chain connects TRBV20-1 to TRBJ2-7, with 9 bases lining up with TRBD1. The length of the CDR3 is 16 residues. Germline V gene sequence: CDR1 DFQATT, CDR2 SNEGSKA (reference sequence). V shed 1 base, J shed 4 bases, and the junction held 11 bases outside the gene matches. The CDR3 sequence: CSARGGTGFPTYEQYV. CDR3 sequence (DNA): TGCAGTGCTAGAGGCGGGACAGGGTTCCCGACATACGAGCAGTACGTC.

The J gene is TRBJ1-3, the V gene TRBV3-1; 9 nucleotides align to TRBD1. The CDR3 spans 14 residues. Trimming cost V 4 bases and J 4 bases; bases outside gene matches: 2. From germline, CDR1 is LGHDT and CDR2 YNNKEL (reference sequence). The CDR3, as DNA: TGTGCCAGCAGCCCGGGGACAGGGGGAAACACCATATATTTT. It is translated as CASSPGTGGNTIYF. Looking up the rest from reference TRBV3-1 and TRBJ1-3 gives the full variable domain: DTAVSQTPKYLVTQMGNDKSIKCEQNLGHDTMYWYKQDSKKFLKIMFSYNNKELIINETVPNRFSPKSPDKAHLNLHINSLELGDSAVYFCASSPGTGGNTIYFGEGSWLTVV.

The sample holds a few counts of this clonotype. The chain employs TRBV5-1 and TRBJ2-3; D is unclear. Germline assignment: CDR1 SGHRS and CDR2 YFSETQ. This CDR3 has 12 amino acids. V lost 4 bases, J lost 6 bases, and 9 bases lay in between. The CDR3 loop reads CASSPNWDTQYF. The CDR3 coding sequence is TGCGCCAGCAGCCCGAATTGGGATACGCAGTATTTT.

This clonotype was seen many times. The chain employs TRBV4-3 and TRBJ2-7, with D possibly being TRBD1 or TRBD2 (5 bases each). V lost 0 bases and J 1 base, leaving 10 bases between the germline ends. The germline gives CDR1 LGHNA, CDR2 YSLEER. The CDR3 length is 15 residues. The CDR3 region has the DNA TGCGCCAGCAGCCAAGATAGAGGGGATTCCTACGAGCAGTACGTC. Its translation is CASSQDRGDSYEQYV.

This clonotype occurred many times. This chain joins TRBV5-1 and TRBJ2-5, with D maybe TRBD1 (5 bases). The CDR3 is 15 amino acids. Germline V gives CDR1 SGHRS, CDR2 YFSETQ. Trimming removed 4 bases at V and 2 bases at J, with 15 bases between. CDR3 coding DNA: TGCGCCAGCAGCCGTCTCACAGGAATTCAAGAGACCCAGTACTTC. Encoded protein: CASSRLTGIQETQYF.

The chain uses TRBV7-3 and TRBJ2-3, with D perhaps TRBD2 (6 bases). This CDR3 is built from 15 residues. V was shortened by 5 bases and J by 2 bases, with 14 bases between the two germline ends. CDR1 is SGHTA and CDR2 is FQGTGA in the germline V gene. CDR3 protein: CASSPGTLLTDTQYF. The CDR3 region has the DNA TGTGCCAGCAGCCCCGGGACTCTGCTCACAGATACGCAGTATTTT.